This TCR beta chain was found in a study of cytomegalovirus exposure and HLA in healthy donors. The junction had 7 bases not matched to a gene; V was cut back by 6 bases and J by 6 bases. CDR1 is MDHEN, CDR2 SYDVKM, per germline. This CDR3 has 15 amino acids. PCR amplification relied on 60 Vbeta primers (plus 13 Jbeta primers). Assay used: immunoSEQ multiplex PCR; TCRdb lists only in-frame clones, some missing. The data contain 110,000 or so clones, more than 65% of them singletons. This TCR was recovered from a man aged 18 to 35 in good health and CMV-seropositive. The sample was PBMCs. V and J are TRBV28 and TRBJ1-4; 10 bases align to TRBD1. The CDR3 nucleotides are TGTGCCAGCAGAAGGATTGACAGGGGGCATGAAAAACTGTTTTTT. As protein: CASRRIDRGHEKLFF.